Listed below are T cell receptor beta chains from one sample, sequenced in a study of cytomegalovirus exposure and HLA in healthy donors. Clones were read by immunoSEQ multiplex PCR, and TCRdb kept only the in-frame ones, dropping some. This table holds under 150,000 clones, under 90% found once. Sequenced input: PBMCs. Every receptor here comes from a man aged 18 to 30 in good health and CMV-seronegative. The CDR3 runs from the conserved cysteine through the conserved F or W. Each record gives: J gene, V gene, D gene, clone size, CDR3 DNA, CDR3 protein. D genes are given only for firm matches. Size is omitted from some rows. Given values are once, few, many or a class for expanded clones.

J: TRBJ1-1; V: TRBV7-9; D: -; size: -; DNA: TGTGCCAGCAGCTTAGCTGCCAGGAACGCTGAAGCTTTCTTT; CDR3: CASSLAARNAEAFF
J: TRBJ2-7; V: TRBV9; D: TRBD1; size: -; DNA: TGTGCCAGCAGCGCCTTGGGACAGCGGTACTACGAGCAGTACTTC; CDR3: CASSALGQRYYEQYF
J: TRBJ1-2; V: TRBV4-1; D: -; size: -; DNA: TGCGCCAGCAGCCAGCCAACAGGGACCCACTATGGCTACACCTTC; CDR3: CASSQPTGTHYGYTF
J: TRBJ1-5; V: TRBV7-9; D: TRBD1; size: -; DNA: TGTGCCAGCAGCTGGACAGGGGGCGCGGGTCAGCCCCAGCATTTT; CDR3: CASSWTGGAGQPQHF
J: TRBJ1-1; V: TRBV7-2; D: -; size: -; DNA: TGTGCCAGCACCTATCGAGCTACTGAAGCTTTCTTT; CDR3: CASTYRATEAFF
J: TRBJ2-7; V: TRBV6-9; D: TRBD2; size: -; DNA: TGTGCCAGACTATGGTCGCGGGGGGCTACCTACGAGCAGTACTTC; CDR3: CARLWSRGATYEQYF
J: TRBJ1-6; V: TRBV4-3; D: -; size: -; DNA: TGCGCCAGCAGCCAAGATCGAGGAGGGGCAAAATCACCCCTCCACTTT; CDR3: CASSQDRGGAKSPLHF
J: TRBJ1-4; V: TRBV4-3; D: -; size: -; DNA: TGCGCCAGCAGCCAAGAAAGTCGGGGAAACGAAAAACTGTTTTTT; CDR3: CASSQESRGNEKLFF
J: TRBJ1-3; V: TRBV7-9; D: -; size: -; DNA: TGTGCCAGCAGCTTAGACACATCCGGAAACACCATATATTTT; CDR3: CASSLDTSGNTIYF
J: TRBJ2-7; V: TRBV15; D: TRBD1; size: -; DNA: TGTGCCACCCGACAGGGGACACTAGAGCAGTACTTC; CDR3: CATRQGTLEQYF
J: TRBJ2-1; V: TRBV19; D: TRBD2; size: once; DNA: TGTGCCAGTACCCTTTCCAGGGGCCTAGCGGGGGGTAAGGGCGAGCAGTTCTTC; CDR3: CASTLSRGLAGGKGEQFF
J: TRBJ1-3; V: TRBV28; D: TRBD1; size: -; DNA: TGTGCCAGCAGCCCGGGACAGGGTTGGTACACCATATATTTT; CDR3: CASSPGQGWYTIYF
J: TRBJ1-1; V: TRBV4-2; D: -; size: few; DNA: TGTGCCAGCAGCCAAGAATTTTCAGTTAACACTGAAGCTTTCTTT; CDR3: CASSQEFSVNTEAFF
J: TRBJ1-5; V: TRBV7-6; D: -; size: -; DNA: TGTGCCAGCAGCTTAAGGCAGGGGAATCAGCCCCAGCATTTT; CDR3: CASSLRQGNQPQHF
J: TRBJ2-1; V: TRBV30; D: -; size: -; DNA: TGTGCCTGGAACCGGGACTCCTACAATGAGCAGTTCTTC; CDR3: CAWNRDSYNEQFF
J: TRBJ2-7; V: TRBV5-1; D: TRBD1; size: once; DNA: TGCGCCAGCAGTTTGGGGGGGACGGGGGCCGGGACAGGGGAGCAGTACTTC; CDR3: CASSLGGTGAGTGEQYF
J: TRBJ1-1; V: TRBV4-3; D: -; size: -; DNA: TGCGCCAGCAGCCAGACCACGGGGAACACTGAAGCTTTCTTT; CDR3: CASSQTTGNTEAFF
J: TRBJ2-5; V: TRBV5-4; D: TRBD1; size: -; DNA: TGTGCCAGCAGCTTGCCTGGACAGGGGTTGGCAGAGACCCAGTACTTC; CDR3: CASSLPGQGLAETQYF
J: TRBJ1-1; V: TRBV7-9; D: TRBD1; size: -; DNA: TGTGCCAGCAGCCGACAGGGGAGTTTCGAAGCTTTCTTT; CDR3: CASSRQGSFEAFF
J: TRBJ2-1; V: TRBV10-3; D: TRBD1; size: -; DNA: TGTGCCATCAGTGAAGGTACGAACAGGGGGAGTCCTGAGCAGTTCTTC; CDR3: CAISEGTNRGSPEQFF
J: TRBJ1-6; V: TRBV5-4; D: -; size: few; DNA: TGTGCCAGCACCGGAGGAAGGGCAGGGGAGTCAAGACCCCTCCACTTT; CDR3: CASTGGRAGESRPLHF
J: TRBJ2-1; V: TRBV4-3; D: TRBD1; size: -; DNA: TGCGCCAGCAGCCAAGGGACAGGGGGCGGGAATGAGCAGTTCTTC; CDR3: CASSQGTGGGNEQFF
J: TRBJ1-2; V: TRBV5-1; D: -; size: -; DNA: TGCGCCAGCAGCCCCCCTATGATGATCGGGGGACGTGGCTACACCTTC; CDR3: CASSPPMMIGGRGYTF
J: TRBJ1-2; V: TRBV11-2; D: -; size: -; DNA: TGTGCCAGCAGCGTACAGGGAACGAACTATGGCTACACCTTC; CDR3: CASSVQGTNYGYTF
J: TRBJ1-1; V: TRBV28; D: -; size: -; DNA: TGTGCCAGCGAGGGAGACACTGAAGCTTTCTTT; CDR3: CASEGDTEAFF
J: TRBJ1-2; V: TRBV6-6; D: TRBD1; size: -; DNA: TGTGCCAGCAGTTACCCACAGGGGGCAACGGGAGATGGCTACACCTTC; CDR3: CASSYPQGATGDGYTF
J: TRBJ1-1; V: TRBV7-6; D: TRBD1; size: -; DNA: TGTGCCAGCAGCTTGGACAGGGAGAGTATGAACACTGAAGCTTTCTTT; CDR3: CASSLDRESMNTEAFF